This TCR beta chain was obtained from a study of siplizumab effects on memory and regulatory T cells. General study results and limits: The Treg-derived share of mappable alloreactive CD4+ clones averaged about 74% with siplizumab and 26.9% in controls. Memory cells that were CD4+ and unstimulated gave rise to alloreactive sequences, which siplizumab significantly reduced. For siplizumab cultures, the suppressive function of their proliferating Tregs was not confirmed.

A remark on this clone: Its matching antigen is unknown.

Losses at the gene ends were 2 bases for V and 1 base for J; bases not matched to a gene: 5. This CDR3 is 16 amino acids long. CDR1 SGHVS and CDR2 FQNEAQ come from the germline V gene. Sequencing used immunoSEQ multiplex PCR; TCRdb keeps in-frame clones, though not all of them. The sample has approximately 100,000 clones; just over 90% are singletons. The genes are TRBV7-8 and TRBJ2-7; TRBD1 aligns across 10 bases. Source material: Tregs sorted from blood. This sequence originates from a human donor in good health. The CDR3 spells CASSLNSGQGSYEQYF. DNA for the CDR3: TGTGCCAGCAGCTTAAATTCGGGACAGGGGTCCTACGAGCAGTACTTC.